This T cell receptor beta chain is drawn from a study of monozygotic twins with inflammatory bowel disease. General study points: IBD-affected twins scored below their healthy co-twins in TCRbeta diversity (inverse Simpson). Lower sharing of clonotypes with other individuals was seen in IBD patients than in healthy twins. This was most marked in patients showing signs of disease activity.

CDR3 length equals 16 residues. Eight cDNA synthesis reactions were run for every sample. Following a re-call of the 5' RACE reads, TCRdb has one entry per CDR3 protein and lacks DNA. This repertoire includes approximately 420,000 distinct CDR3 sequences. About this clonotype itself: Its antigen remains unidentified.

This TCR came from a human donor with ulcerative colitis or Crohn's disease, or a healthy co-twin of an affected twin (not recorded which). The sequenced sample was blood. The rearrangement links TRBV12-3 or TRBV12-4 to TRBJ2-3. CDR3 sequence reads: CASTRPERTSTDTQYF.